The rows below give T cell receptor beta chains drawn from one sample of a study of blood T cell repertoires in COVID-19. The table came from immunoSEQ multiplex PCR; TCRdb's copy has only in-frame clones and leaves some out. Of about 200,000 clones in the sample, approximately 88% were seen once. Sequences were obtained from PBMCs or T cells enriched from blood (not recorded which). All receptors derive from a woman under 30 who had recovered from COVID-19. CDR3s include the opening cysteine and the closing phenylalanine or tryptophan. A D gene is named only where the DNA matches it firmly. Some rows mark clone size as missing; the rest say once, few, many or name a class of expanded clone.

clone_size: -
j_call: TRBJ1-3
d_call: -
v_call: TRBV11-3
cdr3_aa: CASSLDFGNTIYF
cdr3_nt: TGTGCCAGCAGCTTAGACTTTGGAAACACCATATATTTT

clone_size: -
j_call: TRBJ2-1
d_call: TRBD2
v_call: TRBV7-9
cdr3_aa: CASSLFITSGGADEQFF
cdr3_nt: TGTGCCAGCAGCTTATTCATTACTAGCGGGGGGGCAGATGAGCAGTTCTTC

clone_size: -
j_call: TRBJ2-1
d_call: -
v_call: TRBV13
cdr3_aa: CASRLVNEQFF
cdr3_nt: TGTGCCAGCCGACTAGTCAATGAGCAGTTCTTC

clone_size: -
j_call: TRBJ1-2
d_call: -
v_call: TRBV19
cdr3_aa: CASSPGTYYGYTF
cdr3_nt: TGTGCCAGTAGTCCCGGGACTTACTATGGCTACACCTTC

clone_size: once
j_call: TRBJ1-2
d_call: -
v_call: TRBV2
cdr3_aa: CASSYRDTQLHGYTF
cdr3_nt: TGTGCCAGCAGTTACCGGGACACCCAACTACATGGCTACACCTTC

clone_size: -
j_call: TRBJ2-7
d_call: -
v_call: TRBV28
cdr3_aa: CASKTLLSYEQYF
cdr3_nt: TGTGCCAGTAAGACACTCCTCTCCTACGAGCAGTACTTC

clone_size: -
j_call: TRBJ2-5
d_call: -
v_call: TRBV5-1
cdr3_aa: CASSLRETQYF
cdr3_nt: TGCGCCAGCAGCTTGCGGGAGACCCAGTACTTC

clone_size: -
j_call: TRBJ2-1
d_call: TRBD2
v_call: TRBV9
cdr3_aa: CASSVPLAGGDNEQFF
cdr3_nt: TGTGCCAGCAGCGTACCACTAGCGGGGGGAGACAATGAGCAGTTCTTC

clone_size: -
j_call: TRBJ1-5
d_call: TRBD1
v_call: TRBV7-6
cdr3_aa: CASSSGTGGQFPQHF
cdr3_nt: TGTGCCAGCAGCTCCGGGACAGGGGGGCAATTCCCCCAGCATTTT

clone_size: -
j_call: TRBJ2-5
d_call: TRBD2
v_call: TRBV5-1
cdr3_aa: CASSLAGTSGGKETQYF
cdr3_nt: TGCGCCAGCAGCTTGGCCGGGACTAGCGGGGGAAAAGAGACCCAGTACTTC

clone_size: -
j_call: TRBJ1-1
d_call: -
v_call: TRBV28
cdr3_aa: CASDVPAEGNTEAFF
cdr3_nt: TGTGCCAGCGACGTGCCCGCTGAGGGAAACACTGAAGCTTTCTTT

clone_size: -
j_call: TRBJ1-2
d_call: -
v_call: TRBV9
cdr3_aa: CASSEDKRGGYTF
cdr3_nt: TGTGCCAGCAGCGAGGACAAGCGGGGTGGCTACACCTTC

clone_size: -
j_call: TRBJ2-1
d_call: -
v_call: TRBV3-1/TRBV3-2
cdr3_aa: CASSQDAGINEQFF
cdr3_nt: TGTGCCAGCAGCCAAGACGCGGGTATAAATGAGCAGTTCTTC

clone_size: -
j_call: TRBJ1-4
d_call: TRBD1
v_call: TRBV10-3
cdr3_aa: CAISVSGTGGNEKLFF
cdr3_nt: TGTGCCATCAGTGTTTCCGGGACAGGTGGTAATGAAAAACTGTTTTTT

clone_size: -
j_call: TRBJ2-7
d_call: -
v_call: TRBV7-9
cdr3_aa: CASSLAGATYEQYF
cdr3_nt: TGTGCCAGCAGCTTAGCAGGGGCTACCTACGAGCAGTACTTC

clone_size: -
j_call: TRBJ1-6
d_call: -
v_call: TRBV4-1
cdr3_aa: CASSQEGQGNSPLHF
cdr3_nt: TGCGCCAGCAGCCAAGAAGGCCAGGGTAATTCACCCCTCCACTTT

clone_size: -
j_call: TRBJ1-6
d_call: TRBD1
v_call: TRBV5-4
cdr3_aa: CASSWDRGNSPLHF
cdr3_nt: TGTGCCAGCAGCTGGGACAGGGGAAATTCACCCCTCCACTTT

clone_size: few
j_call: TRBJ1-3
d_call: -
v_call: TRBV15
cdr3_aa: CATSKDRPNSGNTIYF
cdr3_nt: TGTGCCACCAGCAAGGACAGACCCAACTCTGGAAACACCATATATTTT

clone_size: -
j_call: TRBJ2-2
d_call: TRBD2
v_call: TRBV2
cdr3_aa: CASSATPSGGMGGELFF
cdr3_nt: TGTGCCAGCAGTGCCACGCCTAGCGGGGGAATGGGCGGGGAGCTGTTTTTT

clone_size: -
j_call: TRBJ2-1
d_call: -
v_call: TRBV5-6
cdr3_aa: CASSLKNEQFF
cdr3_nt: TGTGCCAGCAGCCTAAAGAATGAGCAGTTCTTC

clone_size: -
j_call: TRBJ1-4
d_call: TRBD1
v_call: TRBV15
cdr3_aa: CATSKYRGGEKLFF
cdr3_nt: TGTGCCACCAGCAAATACAGGGGCGGTGAAAAACTGTTTTTT

clone_size: -
j_call: TRBJ2-2
d_call: -
v_call: TRBV7-9
cdr3_aa: CASSQTSLSTGELFF
cdr3_nt: TGTGCCAGCAGCCAGACTAGTTTATCAACCGGGGAGCTGTTTTTT

clone_size: -
j_call: TRBJ1-4
d_call: -
v_call: TRBV6-5
cdr3_aa: CASSYSGLKLFF
cdr3_nt: TGTGCCAGCAGTTACTCCGGGTTAAAACTGTTTTTT

clone_size: -
j_call: TRBJ1-2
d_call: -
v_call: TRBV12-5
cdr3_aa: CASGSLYGYTF
cdr3_nt: TGTGCTAGTGGTTCCCTCTATGGCTACACCTTC

clone_size: -
j_call: TRBJ1-1
d_call: -
v_call: TRBV29-1
cdr3_aa: CSVDSLFRSSEAFF
cdr3_nt: TGCAGCGTTGATTCACTTTTCAGGTCCTCTGAAGCTTTCTTT

clone_size: -
j_call: TRBJ2-1
d_call: -
v_call: TRBV6-5
cdr3_aa: CASRIDYNEQFF
cdr3_nt: TGTGCCAGCAGGATAGACTACAATGAGCAGTTCTTC

clone_size: -
j_call: TRBJ2-5
d_call: -
v_call: TRBV21-1
cdr3_aa: CASSGTAVQETQYF
cdr3_nt: TGTGCCAGCAGCGGGACAGCAGTCCAAGAGACCCAGTACTTC

clone_size: -
j_call: TRBJ2-3
d_call: -
v_call: TRBV6-5
cdr3_aa: CASSLGPFSTDTQYF
cdr3_nt: TGTGCCAGCAGTTTGGGCCCATTTAGCACAGATACGCAGTATTTT

clone_size: -
j_call: TRBJ2-5
d_call: TRBD1
v_call: TRBV5-5
cdr3_aa: CASRRWDREETQYF
cdr3_nt: TGTGCCAGCAGGCGTTGGGACAGGGAAGAGACCCAGTACTTC

clone_size: -
j_call: TRBJ2-7
d_call: -
v_call: TRBV2
cdr3_aa: CASSVLDYEQYF
cdr3_nt: TGTGCCAGCAGTGTGCTAGACTACGAGCAGTACTTC

clone_size: -
j_call: TRBJ2-7
d_call: -
v_call: TRBV4-2
cdr3_aa: CASSQDRGGPLYEQYF
cdr3_nt: TGTGCCAGCAGCCAAGATCGCGGGGGCCCCCTCTACGAGCAGTACTTC

clone_size: -
j_call: TRBJ1-2
d_call: TRBD1
v_call: TRBV7-6
cdr3_aa: CASSSDRVGGSPYGYTF
cdr3_nt: TGTGCCAGCAGCTCGGACAGGGTCGGGGGCAGCCCCTATGGCTACACCTTC

clone_size: -
j_call: TRBJ1-2
d_call: TRBD1
v_call: TRBV7-9
cdr3_aa: CASSLSDRIANYGYTF
cdr3_nt: TGTGCCAGCAGCTTATCGGACAGGATCGCTAACTATGGCTACACCTTC

clone_size: -
j_call: TRBJ1-2
d_call: -
v_call: TRBV28
cdr3_aa: CASSTKLEKVLF
cdr3_nt: TGTGCCAGCAGCACGAAGCTCGAGAAAGTTCTCTTC

clone_size: -
j_call: TRBJ1-5
d_call: -
v_call: TRBV4-1
cdr3_aa: CASSQRITAGNQPQHF
cdr3_nt: TGCGCCAGCAGCCAAAGGATAACAGCGGGCAATCAGCCCCAGCATTTT

clone_size: -
j_call: TRBJ1-6
d_call: -
v_call: TRBV30
cdr3_aa: CAWDRRNSPLHF
cdr3_nt: TGTGCCTGGGACAGAAGAAATTCACCCCTCCACTTT

clone_size: -
j_call: TRBJ1-1
d_call: -
v_call: TRBV6-1
cdr3_aa: CASSDSVATEAFF
cdr3_nt: TGTGCCAGCAGTGATTCGGTTGCAACTGAAGCTTTCTTT

clone_size: -
j_call: TRBJ1-2
d_call: TRBD1
v_call: TRBV2
cdr3_aa: CASTLMGTGGFYTF
cdr3_nt: TGTGCCAGCACTCTTATGGGGACAGGGGGCTTCTACACCTTC

clone_size: -
j_call: TRBJ2-7
d_call: TRBD1
v_call: TRBV11-2
cdr3_aa: CASSLATGSPYEQYF
cdr3_nt: TGTGCCAGCAGCTTAGCGACAGGGTCGCCCTACGAGCAGTACTTC

clone_size: few
j_call: TRBJ1-1
d_call: -
v_call: TRBV10-2
cdr3_aa: CATRGQMNTEAFF
cdr3_nt: TGCGCCACCCGCGGACAAATGAACACTGAAGCTTTCTTT